Reported below is one T cell receptor (beta chain). The antigen remains unidentified. These data originate in a study of cytomegalovirus exposure and HLA in healthy donors. Study-wide points: The presence/absence work took it that sequencing depth was about the same across donors. A missense DCLRE1C variant was associated with V- and J-gene trimming of TCR beta chains in a later analysis, and an independent cohort replicated the association. In vitro testing confirmed a few CMV-associated chains as specific for CMV antigens. Later analysis reportedly placed an Asian-associated ancestry cluster below the roughly 680-donor mean in N-insertions.

Researchers ran the PCR with 60 Vbeta and 13 Jbeta primers. Produced via immunoSEQ multiplex PCR; TCRdb's table is partial and in-frame only. The data hold approximately 140,000 clones, with 78% observed a single time. This CDR3 contains 15 residues. Looked up from germline, CDR1 is KGHSH and CDR2 is LQKENI. Trimming removed 3 bases at V and 2 bases at J, with 11 bases between. Sequencing input: PBMCs. This clonotype was obtained from a woman aged 40 to 49 in good health and CMV-seropositive. The chain joins TRBV18 to TRBJ1-3; D is possibly TRBD1 (6 bases). The chain's CDR3 is CASSPTGTPGNTIYF. As DNA, the CDR3 is TGTGCCAGCTCACCCACAGGGACGCCTGGAAACACCATATATTTT.